The clone carrying this T cell receptor beta chain was detected ten times or more. Amplified TCR beta CDR3 regions came from RNA transcripts. Carried out on the TCR CDR3, a first-round RT-PCR used the HTBI primer set. From the multiplex PCR reads, TCRdb called clonotypes with MiXCR, one entry per CDR3 protein. The sample lists hundreds of thousands of distinct CDR3 sequences; approximately 14% were seen once. The data stem from a study of T cells in Graves' hyperthyroidism and ophthalmopathy. Sequenced material: blood. The clonotype originates from a woman aged 18-29 years with Graves' hyperthyroidism.

CDR3 coding DNA: TGTGCCAGCAGTTTCCGGTACGAGCAGTACTTC. This encodes CASSFRYEQYF. The chain carries TRBV28 and TRBJ2-7, with D unresolved. The CDR3 contains 11 residues. CDR1 MDHEN and CDR2 SYDVKM come from the germline V gene. The ends were cut back, 3 bases at V and 4 bases at J, with 4 bases in the middle. Full variable domain (rest looked up from reference TRBV28 and TRBJ2-7): DVKVTQSSRYLVKRTGEKVFLECVQDMDHENMFWYRQDPGLGLRLIYFSYDVKMKEKGDIPEGYSVSREKKERFSLILESASTNQTSMYLCASSFRYEQYFGPGTRLTVT.